These 17 T cell receptor beta chains were all obtained from the same sample, sequenced in a study of T cell responses to AZD1222 COVID-19 vaccine listed by TCRdb under 2021. The sample's time point label, decoded: baseline before first vaccination. Libraries were prepared through the immunoSEQ multiplex PCR assay. TCRdb carries this immuneACCESS record with in-frame sequences only. Its versions omit some clonotypes, under half of them owing to an unresolved V gene in the studies checked, with the rest unexplained. Counted in this sample were 150,000 to 180,000 clones; roughly 90% of them appeared once. The ten top clones hold approximately 3.1% of the sample. Sequencing was performed on peripheral blood, taken on day 0 of AZD1222 vaccination. These receptor sequences come from an adult in good health.

The chain uses TRBV28 and TRBJ2-7, with D possibly TRBD2 on 5 matching bases. V was pared by 2 bases and J by 1 base, with 12 bases between. Germline V lookup: CDR1 MDHEN, CDR2 SYDVKM. This CDR3 region has 15 residues. CDR3 nucleotide sequence: TGTGCCAGCAGTTTAAGAGGGCAGGCTTCCTACGAGCAGTACTTC. Translating gives CASSLRGQASYEQYF.

This chain joins TRBV19 and TRBJ1-4, with a tentative D call TRBD1 (5 bases). V was clipped by 4 bases and J by 7 bases, with 22 bases between them. CDR1 is LNHDA, CDR2 SQIVND, per germline (reference sequence). The CDR3 runs 17 residues. Written as DNA, the CDR3 is TGTGCCAGTAGTACCCAAGCCAGGGCAGGCCCTACTGAAAAACTGTTTTTT. This gives the protein CASSTQARAGPTEKLFF.

V and J are TRBV7-2 and TRBJ1-2; the match to TRBD1 covers 7 bases. The CDR3 is made up of 13 amino acids. Germline CDR1 is SGHTA and CDR2 is FQGNSA. V shed 4 bases and J 4 bases; nucleotides not matched to a gene: 3. The CDR3 spells CASSSGTAYGYTF. In DNA form, the CDR3 reads TGTGCCAGCAGCTCAGGGACAGCCTATGGCTACACCTTC.

The chain combines TRBV10-3 with TRBJ1-2; D unresolved. Germline values: CDR1 ENHRY, CDR2 SYGVKD. The V end lost 0 bases, the J end lost 0 bases, and 2 bases lay between the germline ends. This CDR3 spans 13 amino acids. The CDR3 nucleotides read TGTGCCATCAGTGAGTCCGCTAACTATGGCTACACCTTC. As protein: CAISESANYGYTF.

J is TRBJ2-1 and V is TRBV7-8; no clear D gene. The CDR3 runs 13 residues. Deletions cut 3 bases from V and 8 bases from J, with 11 bases between. Germline V lookup: CDR1 SGHVS, CDR2 FQNEAQ. CDR3 sequence (DNA): TGTGCCAGCAGCTTCAACCCAGCCTATGAGCAGTTCTTC. Translation: CASSFNPAYEQFF.

The genes are TRBV5-5 and TRBJ2-1; D perhaps matches TRBD2 (6 bases). Germline-derived CDR1 and CDR2 are SGHKS and YYEKEE (reference sequence). V shed 4 bases and J shed 6 bases, with 11 bases lying between them. The CDR3 has 13 residues. The CDR3 DNA reads TGTGCCAGCAGCCGTGAGGGACTCAATGAGCAGTTCTTC. Translation gives CASSREGLNEQFF.

The chain links TRBV3-1 (or the pseudogene TRBV3-2) to TRBJ2-3; a weak D match, TRBD2 (5 bases). The CDR3 sequence is 18 residues long. Trimming took 6 bases from V and 0 from J, leaving 22 bases between them. Germline V gene sequence: CDR1 LGHDT, CDR2 YNNKEL (reference sequence). CDR3 sequence: CASSEEEAPGSSTDTQYF. Written as DNA, the CDR3 is TGTGCCAGCAGTGAGGAGGAGGCACCTGGCTCTAGCACAGATACGCAGTATTTT.

The V and J genes are TRBV7-6 and TRBJ1-2, with D possibly TRBD1 on 6 matching bases. Trimming took off 5 bases at V and 3 bases at J, with 10 bases between the two ends. Germline CDR1 SGHVS, CDR2 FNYEAQ. This CDR3 is 13 amino acids long. The DNA for the CDR3 is TGTGCCAGCAGCCCGGACAGAGACTATGGCTACACCTTC. Its protein is CASSPDRDYGYTF.

The chain is built from TRBV29-1 and TRBJ1-2; D possibly corresponds to TRBD1 (5 bases). Trimming removed 2 bases at V and 3 bases at J, with 7 bases between. The CDR3 spans 12 residues. CDR1 SQVTM and CDR2 ANQGSEA come from the germline V gene. The CDR3 region is CSVERDYYGYTF. CDR3 nucleotides: TGCAGCGTTGAACGGGACTACTATGGCTACACCTTC.

The J gene is TRBJ2-7, the V gene TRBV7-9; 7 nucleotides match TRBD1. CDR1 is SEHNR and CDR2 is FQNEAQ in the germline V gene (reference sequence). This CDR3 has 15 residues. The V segment lost 5 bases and the J segment 2 bases; nucleotides outside the gene matches: 9. CDR3 DNA: TGTGCCAGCAGCCCCCCCGGGACAGCTACCTACGAGCAGTACTTC. Protein: CASSPPGTATYEQYF.

This clone appeared a few times. The gene calls are TRBV2 and TRBJ1-2; possible D gene TRBD1, 5 bases. The CDR3 loop spans 13 amino acids. V was clipped by 7 bases and J by 4 bases, with 13 bases between them. Germline values: CDR1 SNHLY, CDR2 FYNNEI. The CDR3 DNA reads as TGTGCCAGCAAATTTCAGGGCCCCTATGGCTACACCTTC. Translation: CASKFQGPYGYTF.

This clone was found once. The chain couples TRBV27 to TRBJ1-5; unclear D gene. CDR1 and CDR2 from the germline V gene are MNHEY and SMNVEV (reference sequence). The CDR3 spans 15 residues. V lost 0 bases to trimming and J lost 1 base, with 7 bases between them. The CDR3 nucleotides are TGTGCCAGCAGTTTATCGGGGTTGAGCAATCAGCCCCAGCATTTT. Translation gives CASSLSGLSNQPQHF.

The chain links TRBV4-3 to TRBJ2-3; 9 bases map to TRBD1. The CDR3 totals 15 residues. Germline V gene data show CDR1 as LGHNA and CDR2 as YSLEER. J gave up 4 bases and V 0 bases, and 2 bases lay outside the gene matches. The CDR3 nucleotides read TGCGCCAGCAGCCAAGAGACAGGGGGGGCAGATACGCAGTATTTT. Encoded protein: CASSQETGGADTQYF.

V and J are TRBV18 and TRBJ2-1; TRBD2 is a possible D gene (6 bases). V dropped 4 bases and J dropped 8 bases, with 15 bases sitting between them. Germline assignment: CDR1 KGHSH and CDR2 LQKENI. The CDR3 consists of 14 residues. The CDR3 sequence: CASSQIQSGDEQFF. The CDR3 region has the DNA TGTGCCAGCTCACAGATACAGTCGGGAGATGAGCAGTTCTTC.

The J gene is TRBJ1-4, the V gene TRBV12-3 or TRBV12-4, with D possibly TRBD1 on 5 matching bases. Trimming cost V 3 bases and J 6 bases, with 8 bases left between them. The CDR3 is made up of 13 amino acids. CDR3 DNA sequence: TGTGCCAGCAGTTTCCAGGGCTATGAAAAACTGTTTTTT. Translating it yields CASSFQGYEKLFF.

The chain employs TRBV6-5 and TRBJ1-1, with a weak D call TRBD1 (6 bases). The CDR3 totals 14 residues. The germline gives CDR1 MNHEY, CDR2 SVGAGI. V shed 6 bases and J shed 1 base, with 12 bases lying between them. The CDR3 nucleotides read TGTGCCAGCAGGTCTCAGGGGCGGAACACTGAAGCTTTCTTT. Its translation is CASRSQGRNTEAFF.

The J gene is TRBJ1-5, the V gene TRBV28, with 7 bases matching TRBD1. The CDR3 consists of 17 residues. After removal of 4 bases from V and 6 bases from J, the junction contained 15 bases not matched to a gene. Germline CDR1 reads MDHEN; CDR2 reads SYDVKM. The CDR3 here is CASSSWGSRGSIQPQHF. In DNA, the CDR3 is TGTGCCAGCAGTTCATGGGGGAGCAGGGGGTCGATTCAGCCCCAGCATTTT.